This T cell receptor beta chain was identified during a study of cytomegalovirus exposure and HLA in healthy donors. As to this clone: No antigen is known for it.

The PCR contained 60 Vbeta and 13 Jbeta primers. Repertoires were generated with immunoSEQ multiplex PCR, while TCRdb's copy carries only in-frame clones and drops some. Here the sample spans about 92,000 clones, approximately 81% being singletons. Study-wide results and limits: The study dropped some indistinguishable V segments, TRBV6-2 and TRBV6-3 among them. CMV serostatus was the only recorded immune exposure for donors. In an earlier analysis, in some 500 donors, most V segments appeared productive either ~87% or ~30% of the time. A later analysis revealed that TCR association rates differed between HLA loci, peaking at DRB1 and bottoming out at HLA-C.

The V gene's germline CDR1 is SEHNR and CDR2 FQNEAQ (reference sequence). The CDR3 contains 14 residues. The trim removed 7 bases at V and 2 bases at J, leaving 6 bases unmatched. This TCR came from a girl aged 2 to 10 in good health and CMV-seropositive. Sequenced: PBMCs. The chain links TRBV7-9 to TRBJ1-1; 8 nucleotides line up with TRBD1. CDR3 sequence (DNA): TGTGCCAGCACCCTCGGGACAGGAAACACTGAAGCTTTCTTT. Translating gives CASTLGTGNTEAFF.